This T cell receptor beta chain was sequenced for a study of blood T cell repertoires in COVID-19. Whole-study context: Sites in the United States, Italy and Spain provided acute and convalescent COVID-19 samples. T cells, B-cell-depleted T cells, or PBMCs supplied cDNA or gDNA.

Germline values: CDR1 LGHDT, CDR2 YNNKEL (reference sequence). V lost 2 bases and J lost 6, with 17 bases in between. This CDR3 is built from 17 residues. Patients from Seattle were sampled longitudinally, starting during active infection. Original processing notes: Nucleated cell counts were estimated from reference gene primer amplification. Sequencing used immunoSEQ multiplex PCR; TCRdb keeps in-frame clones, though not all of them. V, J and clone size are those of that table, while D and trimming were read from the DNA. The data show some 300,000 clones, around 89% seen once. The sequenced sample consisted of peripheral blood. The V and J genes are TRBV3-1 (or the pseudogene TRBV3-2) and TRBJ1-6; D is uncertain. The receptor was isolated from a woman aged 40 to 50 with COVID-19, enrolled during active disease. CDR3 protein: CASSQSPSGSSNSPLHF. The CDR3 region has the DNA TGTGCCAGCAGCCAAAGCCCGTCGGGGAGTAGTAATTCACCCCTCCACTTT.